This T cell receptor (beta chain) was captured in a study of blood T cell repertoires in COVID-19. Study at large: Samples taken during acute and convalescent COVID-19 were collected in the United States, Italy and Spain. In each case, the material was cDNA or gDNA derived from T cells, B-cell-depleted T cells, or PBMCs.

TCRdb's copy holds only in-frame clones and misses some; the assay was immunoSEQ multiplex PCR. The sample lists over 95,000 clones, around 85% seen once, with around 6% in the top ten. Patients in Seattle were enrolled during active infection, then followed longitudinally. The V gene end was trimmed by 3 bases and the J gene end by 1 base; junction bases not matched to a gene: 18. In germline, CDR1 is PRHDT, CDR2 FYEKMQ (reference sequence). The CDR3 totals 20 residues. This clone appeared once. This chain uses TRBV13 with TRBJ2-3, with TRBD2 matching over 8 bases. The TCR originated in an older woman with COVID-19, enrolled during active disease. The sample consisted of peripheral blood. CDR3 in amino acids: CASSFSLASGGTMGTDTQYF. The CDR3 DNA is TGTGCCAGCAGCTTTTCATTAGCCAGCGGGGGAACCATGGGCACAGATACGCAGTATTTT.